Listed here is a single TCR beta chain. CDR1 LNHDA and CDR2 SQIVND come from the germline V gene (reference sequence). Trimming cost V 5 bases and J 0 bases; bases outside gene matches: 4. The length of the CDR3 is 14 residues. Methods used by the authors: Estimates of nucleated cell counts were drawn from the amplification of reference gene primers. Clones were sequenced by immunoSEQ multiplex PCR, and TCRdb holds only the in-frame ones, with some missing. V, J and clone size are taken as reported in that table, and D and trimming were inferred from the DNA itself. The data hold fewer than 200,000 clones, with 85% to 90% observed a single time. These data belong to a study of blood T cell repertoires in COVID-19. Whole-study context: Donors in Cohort 3 counted as recovered after two negative PCRs, clearance, or symptom resolution. Donors in the United States, Italy and Spain gave samples during acute or convalescent COVID-19. The analysed material was cDNA or gDNA that came from T cells, B-cell-depleted T cells, or PBMCs.

V is TRBV19 and J is TRBJ2-7; 7 bases fit TRBD2. The sequence came from a woman in her thirties or forties in a cohort exposed to, infected with or recovered from COVID-19 (not recorded which). The specimen sequenced was PBMCs or T cells enriched from blood (not recorded which). In nucleotides, the CDR3 is TGTGCCAGTAGTTGGGGACTAAGCTCCTACGAGCAGTACTTC. It codes for CASSWGLSSYEQYF. Complete variable domain (other parts from reference TRBV19 and TRBJ2-7): DGGITQSPKYLFRKEGQNVTLSCEQNLNHDAMYWYRQDPGQGLRLIYYSQIVNDFQKGDIAEGYSVSREKKESFPLTVTSAQKNPTAFYLCASSWGLSSYEQYFGPGTRLTVT.